The 29 T cell receptor beta chains below all came from one sample that was sequenced in a study of type 1 regulatory T cells (dated by TCRdb to the early 2020s). The antigens these receptors bind are not known. TCRdb names Illumina MiSeq as the instrument used. The public reads were quality trimmed at Q25 with fastp and then assembled into clones with MiXCR by TCRdb, keeping productive beta chains. Each CDR3 protein appears once, grouped with its most common genes and DNA. The sample table contains about 60,000 distinct CDR3 sequences; only one count was recorded for approximately 60% of them. The ten largest account for around 1.9% of the sample. Sample: cultured non-Tr1 T cells, either the whole culture or a sorted T cell fraction (not recorded which). The intended sense of this specimen's cell subset or site label: non-Tr1 population from the T-allo10 product. The receptors were sampled from a human donor in good health.

The CDR3 here is CASSQIAGGADTQYF. CDR3 in DNA: TGTGCCAGCAGCCAAATAGCGGGAGGGGCAGATACGCAGTATTTT. The chain carries TRBV3-1 and TRBJ2-3, with 11 bases that match TRBD2. The CDR3 covers 15 residues. Losses at the gene ends were 2 bases for V and 4 bases for J; bases not matched to a gene: 2. Germline lookup yields CDR1 LGHDT and CDR2 YNNKEL (reference sequence).

To note about this clonotype: Mismatch with germline at one junction end may stem from a read error. This chain joins TRBV7-8 and TRBJ2-7, with 10 bases fitting TRBD1. Germline values: CDR1 SGHVS, CDR2 FQNEAQ. The CDR3 length is 16 residues. The CDR3 is CASSLAKTGGRNEQYF. CDR3 DNA: TGTGCCAGCAGCCTAGCCAAGACAGGGGGCAGGAACGAGCAGTACTTC.

This clonotype was recorded only once. The rearrangement links TRBV12-3 or TRBV12-4 to TRBJ1-1, with 7 bases that match TRBD1. The V and J ends lost 7 bases and 7 bases, in that order; junction bases with no gene match: 12. The CDR3 is 14 amino acids. Here the CDR3 reads CASIFSGTVYEAFF. The CDR3, as DNA: TGTGCCAGCATTTTTTCCGGGACAGTATATGAAGCTTTCTTT.

The chain uses TRBV29-1 and TRBJ2-1; D possibly corresponds to TRBD1 (5 bases). The V end lost 7 bases, the J end lost 3 bases, and 19 bases lay between the germline ends. The germline V gene encodes CDR1 SQVTM and CDR2 ANQGSEA. There are 15 residues in the CDR3. In nucleotides, the CDR3 is TGCAGCGCAGACCTCGGGCAGGGTATCTACAATGAGCAGTTCTTC. This gives the protein CSADLGQGIYNEQFF.

This clonotype has a single count. The chain joins TRBV5-1 to TRBJ2-1; TRBD2 agrees at 8 bases. Trimming cost V 2 bases and J 8 bases; bases outside gene matches: 3. The CDR3 has 13 residues. Germline V gene sequence: CDR1 SGHRS, CDR2 YFSETQ. CDR3 sequence reads: CASSLAGDDEQFF. CDR3 DNA: TGCGCCAGCAGCTTAGCGGGAGACGATGAGCAGTTCTTC.

J is TRBJ2-3 and V is TRBV2; D gene unclear. Germline V CDR1 and CDR2: SNHLY, FYNNEI. This CDR3 spans 16 amino acids. V was pared by 7 bases and J by 1 base, with 18 bases between. The CDR3 sequence: CASTREADAGTDTQYF. In DNA form, the CDR3 reads TGTGCCAGCACTAGGGAAGCTGACGCTGGCACAGATACGCAGTATTTT. Drawing the rest from reference TRBV2 and TRBJ2-3, the complete variable domain is EPEVTQTPSHQVTQMGQEVILRCVPISNHLYFYWYRQILGQKVEFLVSFYNNEISEKSEIFDDQFSVERPDGSNFTLKIRSTKLEDSAMYFCASTREADAGTDTQYFGPGTRLTVL.

This rearrangement joins TRBV20-1 to TRBJ2-7; possibly TRBD1 or TRBD2 for D (5 bases each). CDR1 is DFQATT and CDR2 is SNEGSKA in the germline V gene (reference sequence). The CDR3 extends over 12 amino acids. Trimming removed 3 bases at V and 11 bases at J, with 17 bases between. In nucleotides, the CDR3 is TGCAGTGCTAGGGGGGACCTGGGGGTGGAGTACTTC. Translation: CSARGDLGVEYF.

This clonotype appeared a few times. V usage is TRBV7-9 and J usage is TRBJ2-5; D assignment may be TRBD1 or TRBD2 (5 bases each). Germline V gives CDR1 SEHNR, CDR2 FQNEAQ (reference sequence). V was pared by 5 bases and J by 1 base, with 11 bases between. This CDR3 is built from 14 residues. CDR3 bases: TGTGCCAGCAGCCGGGACGGCCCCCAAGAGACCCAGTACTTC. This encodes CASSRDGPQETQYF.

DNA of the CDR3: TGTGCCACCGGGAGGGCGGGCACAGATACGCAGTATTTT. Its protein is CATGRAGTDTQYF. The rearrangement joins TRBV24-1 to TRBJ2-3; TRBD2 agrees at 7 bases. Germline V gene sequence: CDR1 KGHDR, CDR2 SFDVKD. The CDR3 runs 13 residues. J was trimmed by 1 base and V by 9 bases; bases with no gene match: 3.

This clonotype was picked up many times. The V gene is TRBV3-1, the J gene TRBJ2-3, with D possibly matching TRBD2 (6 bases). Trimming took off 0 bases at V and 0 bases at J, with 13 bases between the two ends. CDR3 length: 17 amino acids. Germline V gene data show CDR1 as LGHDT and CDR2 as YNNKEL (reference sequence). CDR3 nucleotides: TGTGCCAGCAGCCAAGATGGGGGGTATGCTAGCACAGATACGCAGTATTTT. Protein: CASSQDGGYASTDTQYF.

Notes on this clonotype: Mismatch with germline at one junction end may stem from a read error. The chain uses TRBV6-6 and TRBJ1-4; 8 nucleotides match TRBD1. The CDR3 length is 14 residues. Germline-derived CDR1 and CDR2 are MNHNY and SVGAGI (reference sequence). Here the CDR3 DNA reads TGTGCCAGCGGACCACAGGGGGGGGATGAAAAACGGTTTTTT. This codes for CASGPQGGDEKRFF.

J is TRBJ2-5 and V is TRBV5-6, with a possible D match to TRBD1 (5 bases). This CDR3 has 17 amino acids. V lost 2 bases and J 1 base, leaving 18 bases between the germline ends. Per the germline V gene, CDR1 is SGHDT and CDR2 is YYEEEE. The CDR3 reads CASSLPSRGYTQETQYF. In DNA form, the CDR3 reads TGTGCCAGCAGCTTACCATCAAGGGGCTACACCCAAGAGACCCAGTACTTC.

This sequence joins TRBV11-1 and TRBJ2-1; possible D gene TRBD2, 6 bases. Trimming cost V 1 base and J 8 bases, with 12 bases left between them. The germline CDR1 and CDR2 sequences are SGHAT and FQDESV (reference sequence). The CDR3 covers 14 residues. This CDR3 is CASSLGLGRDEQFF. In nucleotides, the CDR3 is TGTGCCAGCAGCTTAGGACTAGGCCGCGATGAGCAGTTCTTC. Supplemented by reference TRBV11-1 and TRBJ2-1, the full variable domain reads EAEVAQSPRYKITEKSQAVAFWCDPISGHATLYWYRQILGQGPELLVQFQDESVVDDSQLPKDRFSAERLKGVDSTLKIQPAELGDSAMYLCASSLGLGRDEQFFGPGTRLTVL.

The chain is built from TRBV5-1 and TRBJ2-2; D is tentatively TRBD1 or TRBD2 (6 bases each). Trimming removed 0 bases at V and 6 bases at J, with 12 bases between. Germline V CDR1 and CDR2: SGHRS, YFSETQ. The CDR3 runs to 15 residues. The CDR3 loop is CASSLAPGASGELFF. DNA for the CDR3: TGCGCCAGCAGCTTGGCCCCGGGGGCTTCCGGGGAGCTGTTTTTT.

This chain uses TRBV7-8 with TRBJ2-1; 7 positions agree with TRBD2. The CDR3 runs to 14 residues. Trimming at V came to 5 bases and at J to 9 bases, leaving 10 bases not matched to a gene. Germline V lookup: CDR1 SGHVS, CDR2 FQNEAQ. CDR3 DNA sequence: TGTGCCAGCAGCCTGACTAGCTCGGTGGCTGAGCAGTTCTTC. Translating it yields CASSLTSSVAEQFF.

This sequence joins TRBV2 and TRBJ2-2; D ambiguous. Germline CDR1 is SNHLY and CDR2 is FYNNEI. The CDR3 spans 12 residues. V was shortened by 7 bases and J by 3 bases, with 6 bases between the two germline ends. The CDR3 is CASNFDTGELFF. The DNA of the CDR3 is TGTGCCAGCAATTTTGACACCGGGGAGCTGTTTTTT.

The rearrangement uses TRBV7-2 and TRBJ2-1; D is ambiguous. V was trimmed by 5 bases and J by 4 bases, leaving 6 bases between them. Germline V lookup: CDR1 SGHTA, CDR2 FQGNSA. The CDR3 sequence is 12 residues long. The CDR3 is CASSPQYNEQFF. The CDR3 bases are TGTGCCAGCAGCCCACAGTACAATGAGCAGTTCTTC.

The chain combines TRBV29-1 with TRBJ2-1, with 10 bases matching TRBD2. The CDR3 has 16 amino acids. Losses at the gene ends were 4 bases for V and 14 bases for J; bases not matched to a gene: 20. Germline V gene lookup returns CDR1 SQVTM and CDR2 ANQGSEA. CDR3 region: CSVGGAGKLAGDIEFF. The CDR3 DNA reads as TGCAGCGTTGGGGGGGCAGGCAAGCTAGCGGGAGATATAGAGTTCTTC.

The chain recombines TRBV12-3 or TRBV12-4 with TRBJ2-5; D remains unclear. V shed 6 bases and J shed 5 bases, with 16 bases lying between them. This CDR3 spans 14 amino acids. The CDR3 DNA follows: TGTGCCAGCAGCTTTCTAAGCGAAAGGGAGACCCAGTACTTC. Its translation is CASSFLSERETQYF.

The V call is TRBV5-1, the J call TRBJ2-2; TRBD1 matches at 8 bases. Per the germline V gene, CDR1 is SGHRS and CDR2 is YFSETQ. Unmatched junction bases numbered 9, after V lost 7 bases and J lost 1 base. This CDR3 spans 16 amino acids. CDR3 in DNA: TGCGCCAGCTTGGATACCGGGACAGGGAACACCGGGGAGCTGTTTTTT. This codes for CASLDTGTGNTGELFF.

This clonotype was seen a few times. The chain couples TRBV27 to TRBJ2-5; 10 bases match TRBD2. The V segment lost 10 bases and the J segment 4 bases; nucleotides outside the gene matches: 12. This CDR3 has 15 residues. Germline CDR1 is MNHEY and CDR2 is SMNVEV (reference sequence). CDR3 region: CATSLLPSGRETQYF. In DNA, the CDR3 is TGTGCCACATCGTTGCTGCCTAGCGGGAGAGAGACCCAGTACTTC.

The chain combines TRBV27 with TRBJ2-7; tentative D call: TRBD2 (6 bases). V shed 6 bases and J shed 2 bases, with 14 bases lying between them. Germline V gene data show CDR1 as MNHEY and CDR2 as SMNVEV (reference sequence). The CDR3 has 14 residues. The CDR3 loop reads CASSRTGGAYEQYF. The CDR3 region has the DNA TGTGCCAGCAGCCGGACGGGCGGGGCCTACGAGCAGTACTTC.

V and J are TRBV18 and TRBJ2-3; the D is unclear. CDR3 length: 12 amino acids. V was cut by 3 bases and J by 4 bases, with 5 bases left in between. Germline V gives CDR1 KGHSH, CDR2 LQKENI. The CDR3 is CASSPIADTQYF. The CDR3 DNA is TGTGCCAGCTCACCGATAGCAGATACGCAGTATTTT.

J is TRBJ2-1 and V is TRBV11-3, with D possibly being TRBD1 (5 bases). Trimming stripped 2 bases from V and 8 bases from J, with 10 bases between. The CDR3 has 13 residues. Germline values: CDR1 SGHNT, CDR2 YENEEA. CDR3 nucleotides: TGTGCCAGCAGCTTAATAGAAGGGGATGAGCAGTTCTTC. Amino acid sequence: CASSLIEGDEQFF. Based on the CDR3 plus reference TRBV11-3 and TRBJ2-1, the full variable domain is EAGVVQSPRYKIIEKKQPVAFWCNPISGHNTLYWYLQNLGQGPELLIRYENEEAVDDSQLPKDRFSAERLKGVDSTLKIQPAELGDSAVYLCASSLIEGDEQFFGPGTRLTVL.

This clonotype was observed a single time. The chain joins TRBV27 to TRBJ1-1; D uncertain. The germline V gene has CDR1 MNHEY and CDR2 SMNVEV (reference sequence). The V and J ends lost 6 bases and 2 bases respectively, with 13 bases between them. The CDR3 covers 14 residues. The CDR3 DNA reads TGTGCCAGCAGCCCCTGGGGTGGAAACACTGAAGCTTTCTTT. Encoded protein: CASSPWGGNTEAFF.

This sequence joins TRBV18 and TRBJ1-6; D ambiguous. V dropped 1 base and J dropped 9 bases, with 7 bases sitting between them. Germline CDR1 and CDR2: KGHSH and LQKENI. The CDR3 covers 13 residues. DNA for the CDR3: TGTGCCAGCTCACCACTCGAATTTTCACCCCTCCACTTT. Translated: CASSPLEFSPLHF.

The genes are TRBV2 and TRBJ1-2, with a weak D call TRBD1 (6 bases). The length of the CDR3 is 14 residues. CDR1 SNHLY and CDR2 FYNNEI come from the germline V gene. Trimming removed 6 bases at V and 7 bases at J, with 18 bases between. CDR3 bases: TGTGCCAGCAGCTCCCCAGGACAGTTCTCTGGCTACACCTTC. It translates to CASSSPGQFSGYTF.

This rearrangement joins TRBV7-2 to TRBJ2-7, with 11 positions matching TRBD1. J lost 3 bases, V lost 2 bases, and 6 bases had no gene match. This CDR3 has 16 residues. Germline CDR1 reads SGHTA; CDR2 reads FQGNSA. The CDR3 protein is CASSLRTGGANYEQYF. CDR3 DNA sequence: TGTGCCAGCAGCTTAAGGACAGGGGGCGCGAACTACGAGCAGTACTTC.

This clonotype came up a few times. This chain uses TRBV5-1 with TRBJ2-7; 12 bases are shared with TRBD2. CDR1 and CDR2 from the germline V gene are SGHRS and YFSETQ. The CDR3 covers 16 residues. Trimming removed 3 bases from V and 4 bases from J; junction bases left unmatched: 8. The chain's CDR3 is CASSYMTSGSSYEQYF. The CDR3 coding sequence is TGCGCCAGCAGCTACATGACTAGCGGGAGTTCGTACGAGCAGTACTTC. The full variable domain, completed using reference TRBV5-1 and TRBJ2-7, is KAGVTQTPRYLIKTRGQQVTLSCSPISGHRSVSWYQQTPGQGLQFLFEYFSETQRNKGNFPGRFSGRQFSNSRSEMNVSTLELGDSALYLCASSYMTSGSSYEQYFGPGTRLTVT.